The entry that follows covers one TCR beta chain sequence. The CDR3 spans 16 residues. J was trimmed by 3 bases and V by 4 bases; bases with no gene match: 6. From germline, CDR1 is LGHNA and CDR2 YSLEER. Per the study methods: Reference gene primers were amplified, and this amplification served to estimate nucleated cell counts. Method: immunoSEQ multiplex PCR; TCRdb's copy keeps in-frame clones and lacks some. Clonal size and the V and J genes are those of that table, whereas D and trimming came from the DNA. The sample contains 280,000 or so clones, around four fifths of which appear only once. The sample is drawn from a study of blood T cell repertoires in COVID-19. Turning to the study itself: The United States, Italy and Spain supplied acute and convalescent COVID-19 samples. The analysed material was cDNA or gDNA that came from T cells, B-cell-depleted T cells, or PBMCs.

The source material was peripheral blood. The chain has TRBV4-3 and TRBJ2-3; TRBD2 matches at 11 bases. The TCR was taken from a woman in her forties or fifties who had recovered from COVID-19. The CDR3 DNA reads TGCGCCAGCAGCCTTCGGACTAGCGGGTTGACAGATACGCAGTATTTT. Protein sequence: CASSLRTSGLTDTQYF.